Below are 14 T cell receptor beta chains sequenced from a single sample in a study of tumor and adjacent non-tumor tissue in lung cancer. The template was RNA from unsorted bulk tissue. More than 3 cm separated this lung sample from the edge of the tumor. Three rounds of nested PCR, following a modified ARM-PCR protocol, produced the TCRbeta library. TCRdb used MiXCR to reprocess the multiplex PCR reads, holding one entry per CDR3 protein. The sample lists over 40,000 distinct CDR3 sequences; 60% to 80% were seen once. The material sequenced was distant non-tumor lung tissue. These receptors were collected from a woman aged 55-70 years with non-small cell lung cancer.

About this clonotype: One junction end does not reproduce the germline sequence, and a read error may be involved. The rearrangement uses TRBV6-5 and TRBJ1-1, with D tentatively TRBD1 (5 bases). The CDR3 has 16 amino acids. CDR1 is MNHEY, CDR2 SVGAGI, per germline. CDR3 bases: TGTGCCAGCAGTTTGACAGAGTCTGACATGAACACTGAAGCTTCCTTT. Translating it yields CASSLTESDMNTEASF.

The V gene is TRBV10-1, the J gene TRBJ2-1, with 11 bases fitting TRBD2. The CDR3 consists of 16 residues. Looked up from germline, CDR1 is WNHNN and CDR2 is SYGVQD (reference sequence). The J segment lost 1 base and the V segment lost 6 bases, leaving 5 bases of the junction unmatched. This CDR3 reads CASSLASGGSYNEQFF. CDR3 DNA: TGCGCCAGCAGCCTGGCTAGCGGGGGGTCCTACAATGAGCAGTTCTTC.

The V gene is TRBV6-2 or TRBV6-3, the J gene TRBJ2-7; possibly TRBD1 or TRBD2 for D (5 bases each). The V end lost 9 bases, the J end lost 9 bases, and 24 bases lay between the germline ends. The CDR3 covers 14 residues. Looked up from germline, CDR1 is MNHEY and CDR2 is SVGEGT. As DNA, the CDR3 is TGTGCCAGGAGTACCGGGACCGCCCGAATGGGGCAGTACTTC. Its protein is CARSTGTARMGQYF.

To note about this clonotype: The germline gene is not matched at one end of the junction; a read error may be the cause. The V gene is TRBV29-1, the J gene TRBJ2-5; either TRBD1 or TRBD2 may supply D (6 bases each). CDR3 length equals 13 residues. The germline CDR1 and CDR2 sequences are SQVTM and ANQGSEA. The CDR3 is CSGTGKVLETQYF. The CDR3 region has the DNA TGTAGCGGCACAGGGAAAGTCTTGGAGACCCAGTACTTC.

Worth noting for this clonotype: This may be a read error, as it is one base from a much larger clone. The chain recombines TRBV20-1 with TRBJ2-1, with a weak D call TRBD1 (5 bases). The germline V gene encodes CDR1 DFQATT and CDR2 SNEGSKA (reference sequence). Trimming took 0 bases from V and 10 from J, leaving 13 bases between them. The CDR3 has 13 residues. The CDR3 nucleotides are TGCAGTGCTAGAGATGACGCCCAGGGAGAGCAGTTCTTC. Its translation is CSARDDAQGEQFF.

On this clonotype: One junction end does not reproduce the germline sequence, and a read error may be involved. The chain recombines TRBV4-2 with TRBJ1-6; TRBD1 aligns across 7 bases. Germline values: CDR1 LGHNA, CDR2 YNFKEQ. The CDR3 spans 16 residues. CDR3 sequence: CASSQQGGSYNSPLQF. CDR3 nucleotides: TGTGCCAGTAGCCAGCAGGGGGGATCCTATAATTCACCCCTCCAATTT.

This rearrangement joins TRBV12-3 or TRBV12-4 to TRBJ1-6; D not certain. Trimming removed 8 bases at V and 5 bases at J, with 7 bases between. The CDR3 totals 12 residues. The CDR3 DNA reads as TGTGCCAGCGGCCGGGATAATTCACCCCTCCACTTT. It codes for CASGRDNSPLHF.

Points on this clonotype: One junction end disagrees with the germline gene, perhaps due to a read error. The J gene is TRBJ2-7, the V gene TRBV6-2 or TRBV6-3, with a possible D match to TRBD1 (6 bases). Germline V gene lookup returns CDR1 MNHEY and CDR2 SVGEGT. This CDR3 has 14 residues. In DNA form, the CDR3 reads TGTGCCAGCAGCCACTCCGGACAGTCCTACGAGCTGTACTTC. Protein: CASSHSGQSYELYF.

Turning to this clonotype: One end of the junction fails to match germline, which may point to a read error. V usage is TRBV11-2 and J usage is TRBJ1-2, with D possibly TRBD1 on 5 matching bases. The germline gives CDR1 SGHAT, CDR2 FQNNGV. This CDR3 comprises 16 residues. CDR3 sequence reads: CACSPSTSDTSYDYTF. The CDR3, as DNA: TGTGCCTGCAGCCCCTCCACGTCGGACACGAGCTATGACTACACCTTC.

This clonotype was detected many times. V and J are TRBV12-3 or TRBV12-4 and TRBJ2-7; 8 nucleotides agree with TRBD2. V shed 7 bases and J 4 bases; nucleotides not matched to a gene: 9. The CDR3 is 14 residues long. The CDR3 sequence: CASTRTSRRYEQYF. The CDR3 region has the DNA TGTGCCAGCACTAGGACTAGCAGAAGATACGAGCAGTACTTC.

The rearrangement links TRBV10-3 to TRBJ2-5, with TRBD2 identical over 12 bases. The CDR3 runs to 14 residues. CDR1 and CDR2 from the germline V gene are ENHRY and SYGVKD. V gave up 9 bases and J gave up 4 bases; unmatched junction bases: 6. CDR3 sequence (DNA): TGTGCCATAAGACCGGGACTAGCGGGAGAGACCCAGTACTTC. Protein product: CAIRPGLAGETQYF.

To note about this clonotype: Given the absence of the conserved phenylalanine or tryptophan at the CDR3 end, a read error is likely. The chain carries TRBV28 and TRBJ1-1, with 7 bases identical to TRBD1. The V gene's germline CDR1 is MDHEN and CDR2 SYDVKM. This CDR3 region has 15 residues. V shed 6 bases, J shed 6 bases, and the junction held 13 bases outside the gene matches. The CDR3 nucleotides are TGTGCCAGCAGACCTACCGGAGGGCAGGGGGCTGAAGCTTTCTCT. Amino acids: CASRPTGGQGAEAFS.

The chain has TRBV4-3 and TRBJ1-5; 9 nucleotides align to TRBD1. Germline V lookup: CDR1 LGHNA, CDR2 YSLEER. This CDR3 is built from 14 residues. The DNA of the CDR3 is TGCCGCAGCAGCCAATGGACAGGGGATCAGCCCCAGCATTTT. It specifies CRSSQWTGDQPQHF.

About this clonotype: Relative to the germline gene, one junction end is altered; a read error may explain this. CDR3 DNA sequence: TGCACCAGCAGCCGAGGACAGGAGATCTCTGGGGCCAACGTCCAGACTTTC. Amino acids: CTSSRGQEISGANVQTF. The chain combines TRBV4-3 with TRBJ2-6, with 7 bases matching TRBD1. Germline CDR1 and CDR2: LGHNA and YSLEER. The CDR3 is made up of 17 amino acids.